The table lists the clone carrying this T cell receptor (beta chain) with a few counts. These data originate in a study of spatial heterogeneity in lung cancer. Study in general: There were, on average, more than eight raw-read appearances for each unique TCR and UMI combination.

Stated time point: sample taken at primary tumor resection. The approximately 67 donors had untreated early-stage non-small cell lung cancer. Unsorted tumor, nontumor lung tissue or cryopreserved PBMC supplied the whole RNA. All TCR cDNA molecules were individually tagged with a unique molecular identifier. One entry per CDR3 protein, called by TCRdb with MiXCR from the 5' RACE reads. Seen here are around 92,000 distinct CDR3 sequences, over 9.5% observed once, and the top ten hold 35% to 45%. Losses at the gene ends were 5 bases for V and 9 bases for J; bases not matched to a gene: 9. Germline V gives CDR1 KGHSH, CDR2 LQKENI. This CDR3 has 15 residues.

This TCR came from a male donor with early-stage non-small cell lung cancer. The sample consisted of PBMCs, taken at surgery. The chain couples TRBV18 to TRBJ2-1; 11 bases are a match to TRBD2. The chain's CDR3 is CASSTTPGLAAEQFF. DNA for the CDR3: TGTGCCAGCTCAACCACACCGGGACTAGCGGCTGAGCAGTTCTTC.